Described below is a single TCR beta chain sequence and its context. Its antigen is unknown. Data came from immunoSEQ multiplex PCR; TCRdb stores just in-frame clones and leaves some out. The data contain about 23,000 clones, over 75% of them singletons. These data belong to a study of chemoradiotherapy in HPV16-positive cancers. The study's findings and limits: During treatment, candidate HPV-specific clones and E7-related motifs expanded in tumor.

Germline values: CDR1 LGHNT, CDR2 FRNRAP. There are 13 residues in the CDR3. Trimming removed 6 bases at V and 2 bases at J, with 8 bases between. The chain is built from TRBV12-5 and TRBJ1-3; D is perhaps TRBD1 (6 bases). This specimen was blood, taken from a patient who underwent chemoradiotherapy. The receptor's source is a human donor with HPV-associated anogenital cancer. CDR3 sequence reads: CASGGTTGNTIYF. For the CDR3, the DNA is TGTGCTAGTGGCGGGACAACTGGAAACACCATATATTTT.